Included here is one T cell receptor (beta chain) sequence, with context. This sample was included in a study of blood T cell repertoires in COVID-19. Study context: The cDNA or gDNA used as material had been derived from T cells, B-cell-depleted T cells, or PBMCs.

The CDR3 is 20 amino acids. Germline CDR1 MNHNS, CDR2 SASEGT. The J segment lost 5 bases and the V segment lost 4 bases, leaving 22 bases of the junction unmatched. Using immunoSEQ multiplex PCR, the repertoire was profiled, and TCRdb retains in-frame clones only, with some absent. The sample holds some 180,000 clones; roughly 80% are singletons and the top ten take around 6.9%. The receptor was isolated from a man aged 55 to 69 with acute or convalescent COVID-19. Specimen: peripheral blood. This chain uses TRBV6-1 with TRBJ2-1; 8 bases fit TRBD2. The CDR3 sequence: CASSARIRGGPGLFDNEQFF. As DNA, the CDR3 is TGTGCCAGCAGTGCTAGGATTCGGGGGGGCCCCGGTCTTTTCGACAATGAGCAGTTCTTC.